Following are 9 T cell receptor beta chains from one sample sequenced in a study of cytomegalovirus exposure and HLA in healthy donors. 60 Vbeta and 13 Jbeta primers were used in PCR. Produced via immunoSEQ multiplex PCR; TCRdb's table is partial and in-frame only. Of roughly 89,000 clones in the sample, roughly 63% were seen once. Sequencing was carried out using PBMCs. These receptors were collected from a woman aged 45-65 years in good health and CMV-seropositive.

V gene TRBV5-1 combines with J gene TRBJ2-2; D gene uncertain. V lost 4 bases and J 0 bases, leaving 7 bases between the germline ends. The length of the CDR3 is 14 residues. Germline V gene data show CDR1 as SGHRS and CDR2 as YFSETQ. CDR3 sequence reads: CASSPTPNTGELFF. Here the CDR3 DNA reads TGCGCCAGCAGCCCAACACCGAACACCGGGGAGCTGTTTTTT.

The chain couples TRBV5-1 to TRBJ2-3; D may be TRBD1 (6 bases). V lost 4 bases and J lost 0, with 9 bases in between. Germline V lookup: CDR1 SGHRS, CDR2 YFSETQ. This CDR3 is built from 14 residues. The CDR3 reads CASSTDRSTDTQYF. The CDR3 region has the DNA TGCGCCAGCAGCACGGACAGAAGCACAGATACGCAGTATTTT.

The rearrangement links TRBV27 to TRBJ2-7, with 7 positions matching TRBD1. The V gene's germline CDR1 is MNHEY and CDR2 SMNVEV (reference sequence). The CDR3 is 15 residues long. V was pared by 5 bases and J by 4 bases, with 11 bases of the junction left unmatched. The CDR3 coding sequence is TGTGCCAGCAGTAGGACAGGTGATGGGGTTTACGAGCAGTACTTC. Residues: CASSRTGDGVYEQYF.

This clone was counted between two and nine times. The chain uses TRBV9 and TRBJ2-3, with D possibly being TRBD2 (5 bases). Per the germline V gene, CDR1 is SGDLS and CDR2 is YYNGEE. The ends were cut back, 2 bases at V and 6 bases at J, with 16 bases in the middle. The CDR3 extends over 15 amino acids. For the CDR3, the DNA is TGTGCCAGCAGCGTCTTCGATCTTGGGGAGGATACGCAGTATTTT. It specifies CASSVFDLGEDTQYF.

The CDR3 is CASSLAGGTYNEQFF. CDR3 DNA: TGTGCCAGCAGCTTAGCGGGGGGAACCTACAATGAGCAGTTCTTC. This chain joins TRBV7-2 and TRBJ2-1; a possible D gene is TRBD2 (6 bases). CDR1 SGHTA and CDR2 FQGNSA come from the germline V gene. The CDR3 has 15 amino acids. V shed 0 bases and J shed 2 bases, with 8 bases lying between them. The whole variable domain, filled in from reference TRBV7-2 and TRBJ2-1, reads GAGVSQSPSNKVTEKGKDVELRCDPISGHTALYWYRQSLGQGLEFLIYFQGNSAPDKSGLPSDRFSAERTGGSVSTLTIQRTQQEDSAVYLCASSLAGGTYNEQFFGPGTRLTVL.

This clone showed up just a few times. J is TRBJ2-5 and V is TRBV28; D gene uncertain. The J call is uncertain, as TRBJ2-7 better fits the DNA end. The CDR3 consists of 13 residues. In germline, CDR1 is MDHEN, CDR2 SYDVKM. The CDR3 protein is CASSLVRSLEQYF. The CDR3, as DNA: TGTGCCAGCAGTTTAGTACGGAGTCTCGAGCAGTACTTC.

The CDR3: CASSDVWQGSWAYGYTF. The CDR3 DNA sequence: TGCGCCAGCAGTGACGTCTGGCAGGGAAGCTGGGCCTATGGCTACACCTTC. The gene calls are TRBV10-2 and TRBJ1-2, with D possibly TRBD1 on 5 matching bases. Trimming removed 3 bases from V and 4 bases from J, with 21 bases in between. The CDR3 loop spans 17 amino acids. CDR1 is WSHSY and CDR2 is SAAADI in the germline V gene.

V usage is TRBV18 and J usage is TRBJ1-1, with 7 bases fitting TRBD1. Germline CDR1 and CDR2: KGHSH and LQKENI. The CDR3 sequence is 14 residues long. J lost 4 bases, V lost 3 bases, and 5 bases had no gene match. CDR3 coding DNA: TGTGCCAGCTCACCCGTCCAGGGGGGCACTGAAGCTTTCTTT. Translated, it gives CASSPVQGGTEAFF.

J is TRBJ2-3 and V is TRBV5-1, with 9 bases lining up with TRBD2. The CDR3 is 15 residues long. Trimming took 6 bases from V and 3 from J; bases not matched to a gene: 8. Germline CDR1 SGHRS, CDR2 YFSETQ. CDR3 loop: CASMVSGGRTDTQYF. CDR3 sequence (DNA): TGCGCCAGCATGGTCAGCGGGGGGAGGACAGATACGCAGTATTTT.